The 14 T cell receptor beta chains reported below all come from one sample, sequenced in a study of blood T cell repertoires in COVID-19. This table comes from immunoSEQ multiplex PCR, and its TCRdb copy is limited to in-frame clones, with some not included. The repertoire holds around 260,000 clones, with about 85% as singletons. The sequencing sample was made of peripheral blood. The source is a human donor with COVID-19, enrolled during active disease. The donor label of this sample is uncertain.

The chain links TRBV18 to TRBJ1-1, with 8 bases identical to TRBD1. This CDR3 is built from 13 residues. V lost 3 bases and J lost 5; bases outside the gene matches: 2. Germline CDR1 reads KGHSH; CDR2 reads LQKENI. For the CDR3, the DNA is TGTGCCAGCTCACCGGACAGGGTTACTGAAGCTTTCTTT. This translates into CASSPDRVTEAFF.

CDR3 sequence: CASSFTGFYGYTF. The CDR3 DNA is TGTGCCAGCAGCTTTACAGGGTTCTATGGCTACACCTTC. J is TRBJ1-2 and V is TRBV5-6, with a tentative D call TRBD1 (6 bases). Germline assignment: CDR1 SGHDT and CDR2 YYEEEE. The CDR3 extends over 13 amino acids. The V end lost 2 bases, the J end lost 4 bases, and 9 bases lay between the germline ends.

Details on this clone: The same CDR3 can be traced to other DNA sequences in this sample. The chain employs TRBV7-9 and TRBJ1-1; 7 nucleotides line up with TRBD1. The CDR3 is made up of 14 amino acids. Trimming cost V 3 bases and J 2 bases; bases outside gene matches: 3. Germline V gene lookup returns CDR1 SEHNR and CDR2 FQNEAQ (reference sequence). The CDR3 DNA sequence: TGTGCCAGCAGCTTGGGGACAGCCAACACTGAAGCTTTCTTT. This gives the protein CASSLGTANTEAFF.

This chain connects TRBV29-1 to TRBJ2-2; D perhaps matches TRBD2 (5 bases). The CDR3 length is 14 residues. Germline values: CDR1 SQVTM, CDR2 ANQGSEA. The V end lost 6 bases, the J end lost 8 bases, and 19 bases lay between the germline ends. This CDR3 reads CSVREAGIAGELFF. DNA of the CDR3: TGCAGCGTCCGCGAGGCGGGCATAGCAGGGGAGCTGTTTTTT.

The chain employs TRBV30 and TRBJ1-3; 9 nucleotides agree with TRBD1. The CDR3 contains 14 residues. The germline CDR1 and CDR2 sequences are GTSNPN and SVGIG (reference sequence). Trimming at V came to 2 bases and at J to 2 bases, leaving 1 base not matched to a gene. CDR3 coding DNA: TGTGCCTGGAGTACAGGGGGCGCTGGAAACACCATATATTTT. Its translation is CAWSTGGAGNTIYF.

This chain uses TRBV9 with TRBJ2-1, with 7 bases lining up with TRBD2. In germline, CDR1 is SGDLS, CDR2 YYNGEE. This CDR3 comprises 17 residues. V lost 1 base, J lost 6 bases, and 13 bases stayed unmatched. The CDR3 region is CASSVSPVGGPGNEQFF. The CDR3 DNA reads as TGTGCCAGCAGCGTATCCCCTGTGGGAGGGCCGGGCAATGAGCAGTTCTTC.

The rearrangement joins TRBV7-3 to TRBJ2-7; TRBD2 matches at 8 bases. The length of the CDR3 is 17 residues. The V and J ends lost 1 base and 6 bases, in that order; junction bases with no gene match: 14. The germline CDR1 and CDR2 sequences are SGHTA and FQGTGA. The CDR3 DNA sequence: TGTGCCAGCAGCTTAAGTGTTTTGGGGAGCGGGGGAGGCGAGCAGTACTTC. This gives the protein CASSLSVLGSGGGEQYF.

The chain has TRBV5-1 and TRBJ2-5; the match to TRBD2 covers 9 bases. J was trimmed by 2 bases and V by 0 bases; bases with no gene match: 14. CDR3 length: 19 residues. The germline V gene has CDR1 SGHRS and CDR2 YFSETQ. Here the CDR3 reads CASSLVGSGRGFRQETQYF. The CDR3 region has the DNA TGCGCCAGCAGCTTGGTAGGTAGCGGGAGAGGATTTAGGCAAGAGACCCAGTACTTC.

The sample holds a few counts of this clone. The J gene is TRBJ1-4, the V gene TRBV19; D gene unclear. Per germline, CDR1 LNHDA and CDR2 SQIVND (reference sequence). The CDR3 is made up of 11 amino acids. V lost 6 bases to trimming and J lost 8 bases, with 7 bases between them. CDR3 coding DNA: TGTGCCAGTAGCTTCGTCGAAAAACTGTTTTTT. Protein: CASSFVEKLFF.

The chain carries TRBV4-1 and TRBJ2-7, with TRBD2 matching over 9 bases. The V and J ends lost 1 base and 4 bases, in that order; junction bases with no gene match: 5. CDR3 length: 15 residues. Germline values: CDR1 MGHRA, CDR2 YSYEKL. DNA of the CDR3: TGCGCCAGCAGCCAAGGGGGGGGACTAGCTTACGAGCAGTACTTC. This sequence encodes CASSQGGGLAYEQYF.

The V and J genes are TRBV25-1 and TRBJ2-5; possibly TRBD1 for D (5 bases). The CDR3 loop spans 14 amino acids. V was pared by 6 bases and J by 0 bases, with 11 bases between. Germline V gene lookup returns CDR1 MGHDK and CDR2 SYGVNS. The CDR3 region has the DNA TGTGCCAGCAGGGACAAATTGTACCAAGAGACCCAGTACTTC. It encodes CASRDKLYQETQYF. The variable domain in full, completed from reference TRBV25-1 and TRBJ2-5, reads EADIYQTPRYLVIGTGKKITLECSQTMGHDKMYWYQQDPGMELHLIHYSYGVNSTEKGDLSSESTVSRIRTEHFPLTLESARPSHTSQYLCASRDKLYQETQYFGPGTRLLVL.

The gene calls are TRBV5-1 and TRBJ2-7; the D is unclear. With 6 bases removed from V and 3 bases from J, the gap between germline ends came to 13 bases. Germline values: CDR1 SGHRS, CDR2 YFSETQ. The CDR3 consists of 13 residues. The CDR3 region is CASTLRGGYEQYF. The CDR3 nucleotides are TGCGCCAGCACCCTTCGTGGCGGCTACGAGCAGTACTTC.

The gene calls are TRBV2 and TRBJ1-1; D is undetermined. V lost 6 bases and J lost 11, with 10 bases in between. The germline gives CDR1 SNHLY, CDR2 FYNNEI. The CDR3 totals 10 residues. The CDR3 region has the DNA TGTGCCAGCAGGGGGAGAGGGGCTTTCTTT. Translation: CASRGRGAFF. The full variable domain, with the rest looked up from reference TRBV2 and TRBJ1-1, is EPEVTQTPSHQVTQMGQEVILRCVPISNHLYFYWYRQILGQKVEFLVSFYNNEISEKSEIFDDQFSVERPDGSNFTLKIRSTKLEDSAMYFCASRGRGAFFGQGTRLTVV.

V usage is TRBV19 and J usage is TRBJ2-1; 10 positions match TRBD2. The CDR3 sequence is 16 residues long. Germline CDR1 is LNHDA and CDR2 is SQIVND (reference sequence). Trimming removed 2 bases from V and 2 bases from J; junction bases left unmatched: 3. This CDR3 reads CASSITSGTPYNEQFF. The CDR3 DNA is TGTGCCAGTAGTATAACTAGCGGGACCCCCTACAATGAGCAGTTCTTC.